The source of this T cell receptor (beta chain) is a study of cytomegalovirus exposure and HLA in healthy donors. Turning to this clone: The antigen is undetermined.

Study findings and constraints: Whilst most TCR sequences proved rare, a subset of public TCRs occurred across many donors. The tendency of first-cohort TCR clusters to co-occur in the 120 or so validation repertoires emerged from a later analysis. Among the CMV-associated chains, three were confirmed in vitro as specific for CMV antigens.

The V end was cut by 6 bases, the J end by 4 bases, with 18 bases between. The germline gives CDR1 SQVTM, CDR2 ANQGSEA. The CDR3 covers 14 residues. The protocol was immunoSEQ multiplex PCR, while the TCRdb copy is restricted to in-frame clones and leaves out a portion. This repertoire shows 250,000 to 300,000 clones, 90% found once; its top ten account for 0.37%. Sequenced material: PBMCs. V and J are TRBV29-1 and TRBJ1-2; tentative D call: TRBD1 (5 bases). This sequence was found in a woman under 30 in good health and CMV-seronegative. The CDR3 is CSVFVPGQVYGYTF. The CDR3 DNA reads TGCAGCGTATTCGTTCCAGGGCAGGTCTATGGCTACACCTTC.